This paragraph covers one TCR beta chain sequence. The target of this receptor is not known. Base qualities are not provided; no much larger clone lies one nucleotide away. The data are from a study of blood T cell repertoires in COVID-19 (dated by TCRdb to 2020 to 2022). Study-wide context: Collaborator samples came from the United States, Italy and Spain and covered acute and convalescent phases of COVID-19. The material from the prospective study consisted of cDNA or gDNA derived from T cells, B-cell-depleted T cells, or PBMCs. The dataset comprised deeply sampled blood TCRbeta repertoires from subjects exposed to, actively infected with, or recovered from COVID-19. The repertoires were released in a freely available public database meant as a resource for research on the immune response to SARS-CoV-2. The samples were drawn from the first 160 participants of the ongoing ImmuneRACE study and from 1,254 subjects provided by 6 global collaborators. The sample metadata nearly always contained a de-identified subject ID, COVID-19 status, age in years and sex. Where available, HLA class I and class II types were obtained from metadata supplied by the sample provider rather than from assay-based typing. Study-level results and caveats: The quantity of clinical and demographic metadata differed by source and by participant and was supplied without curation.

The immunoSEQ Assay, a bias-controlled multiplex PCR, was used to amplify TCRbeta CDR3 regions from genomic DNA. As for the original processing: The number of nucleated cells in each sample was estimated by amplification of reference gene primers within the assay. To quantify the absolute abundance of each unique TCRbeta CDR3 rearrangement, sequence reads were collapsed and filtered. For each sample, productive Simpson clonality was calculated by taking the square root of Simpson's diversity index across productive rearrangements. TCRdb took over this immuneACCESS table, retaining in-frame rearrangements with V and J assigned. Such tables are incomplete; in checked studies, under half of the missing clones stem from an unresolved V gene, and the remainder is unexplained. V, J and clone size were drawn from that table, and D and trimming were deduced from the DNA. The sample table records 200,000 to 250,000 clones; about nine tenths of these occur just once. The top ten clones comprise about 2.2% of the sample.

The germline V gene provides CDR1 KGHSH and CDR2 LQKENI. The CDR3 has 14 amino acids, counting the end cysteine and phenylalanine. The DNA shown is the 42-base CDR3, in frame from base 1. Germline trimming amounts to 3 bases on V and 6 bases on J, with 8 as the count of junction bases outside the gene matches. A second Seattle source provided samples from volunteer blood donors who had recovered from COVID-19. Each collaborating institution followed its own protocols to collect whole blood in K2EDTA tubes. Collaborator samples were shipped for TCRbeta analysis as frozen whole blood, isolated PBMCs, or DNA extracted from either sample type.

The clonotype was recovered from a man between 25 and 39 years old who had recovered from COVID-19. The chain is assembled from TRBV18 and TRBJ2-7; 7 central nucleotides agree with TRBD1. Material: peripheral blood. The DNA sequence is TGTGCCAGCTCACCCTACAGGGGTTCGGTCGAGCAGTACTTC. This yields the protein CASSPYRGSVEQYF.